This T cell receptor (beta chain) was retrieved from a study of blood T cell repertoires in COVID-19. Profiled with immunoSEQ multiplex PCR; TCRdb holds only in-frame clones, not every one. Here the sample spans a few hundred thousand clones, approximately 86% being singletons. The V and J ends lost 4 bases and 3 bases respectively, with 12 bases between them. In germline, CDR1 is MNHEY, CDR2 SMNVEV (reference sequence). The CDR3 is made up of 14 amino acids. As concerns this clone: This sample also contains other DNA sequences that code for the same CDR3.

Material: PBMCs or T cells enriched from blood (not recorded which). The chain couples TRBV27 to TRBJ1-2; D possibly corresponds to TRBD1 (6 bases). This sequence originates from a woman between 50 and 59 years old with acute COVID-19. CDR3 loop: CASSSPGQHYGYTF. Here the CDR3 DNA reads TGTGCCAGCAGTTCACCCGGACAGCACTATGGCTACACCTTC.